This record looks at one T cell receptor beta chain sequence and its context. These data are taken from a study of blood T cell repertoires in COVID-19. On the study more broadly: Some COVID-19 samples were acute and others convalescent; all came from the United States, Italy and Spain. T cells, B-cell-depleted T cells, or PBMCs supplied cDNA or gDNA.

As handled by the study authors: How many nucleated cells were present was estimated from reference gene primer amplification. Profiled with immunoSEQ multiplex PCR; TCRdb holds only in-frame clones, not every one. The V and J calls and clone size are taken from that table; D and trimming were inferred from the DNA. The sample yields about 300,000 clones, about 91% seen once. CDR1 is SNHLY and CDR2 is FYNNEI in the germline V gene. The ends were cut back, 2 bases at V and 8 bases at J, with 4 bases in the middle. CDR3 size: 11 residues. The chain couples TRBV2 to TRBJ2-1, with D unresolved. This sequence was found in a woman under 40 who had recovered from COVID-19. The sequencing input was peripheral blood. CDR3 coding DNA: TGTGCCAGCAGTGAACTATATGAGCAGTTCTTC. Protein product: CASSELYEQFF.